These T cell receptor beta chains were read from a single sample in a study of beta chain features in type 1 diabetes. Only in-frame clones appear in the TCRdb table, and some are missing; sequencing was by immunoSEQ multiplex PCR. Of 230,000 or so clones in the sample, 15% to 20% are singletons; the top ten hold approximately 0.086%. Sequenced material: naive CD4+ T cells from blood. The receptors were sampled from a young man with type 1 diabetes. CDR3s include the opening cysteine and the closing phenylalanine or tryptophan. A D gene is named only where the DNA matches it firmly. Only part of the rows carry a size: once, few, many, or a class if the clone is expanded.

CDR3,DNA,size,D,V,J
CASTRALRETQYF,TGTGCCAGCACCAGAGCATTGAGGGAGACCCAGTACTTC,few,-,TRBV9,TRBJ2-5
CASSISGSSYNEQFF,TGTGCCAGTAGTATCTCCGGGAGCTCCTACAATGAGCAGTTCTTC,few,-,TRBV19,TRBJ2-1
CSVEALARFRSSYEQYF,TGCAGCGTCGAGGCACTAGCGCGATTTAGAAGCTCCTACGAGCAGTACTTC,-,TRBD2,TRBV29-1,TRBJ2-7
CSAQRGGQETQYF,TGCAGCGCCCAACGGGGGGGCCAAGAGACCCAGTACTTC,-,TRBD2,TRBV29-1,TRBJ2-5
CASSSAERGQETQYF,TGTGCCAGCAGCTCCGCCGAGCGGGGGCAAGAGACCCAGTACTTC,few,TRBD2,TRBV5-4,TRBJ2-5
CASSVAGGNEQFF,TGTGCCAGCAGTGTCGCGGGAGGCAATGAGCAGTTCTTC,few,TRBD2,TRBV25-1,TRBJ2-1
CASSLAPQGDEQFF,TGTGCCAGCAGCTTAGCACCCCAGGGAGATGAGCAGTTCTTC,few,-,TRBV7-6,TRBJ2-1
CSVGGLAGGEQFF,TGCAGCGTTGGAGGACTAGCGGGAGGAGAGCAGTTCTTC,-,TRBD2,TRBV29-1,TRBJ2-1
CSVVERTASLATDTQYF,TGCAGCGTTGTTGAGCGGACCGCCTCCCTTGCTACAGATACGCAGTATTTT,few,-,TRBV29-1,TRBJ2-3
CASSTSPGANVLTF,TGTGCTAGCAGTACTTCCCCTGGGGCCAACGTCCTGACTTTC,few,-,TRBV7-7,TRBJ2-6
CASSLGTANEQFF,TGTGCCAGCTCACTCGGGACGGCAAATGAGCAGTTCTTC,few,-,TRBV18,TRBJ2-1
CASSQVFGTGATEAFF,TGCGCCAGCAGCCAAGTCTTCGGGACAGGGGCCACTGAAGCTTTCTTT,-,TRBD1,TRBV4-3,TRBJ1-1
CASSGPGNNEQFF,TGTGCCAGCAGCGGCCCGGGGAACAATGAGCAGTTCTTC,few,-,TRBV7-9,TRBJ2-1
CAWTTGYGYTF,TGTGCCTGGACAACCGGCTATGGCTACACCTTC,few,-,TRBV30,TRBJ1-2
CSVGTSPSSYNEQFF,TGCAGCGTTGGGACTTCCCCGAGCTCCTACAATGAGCAGTTCTTC,-,-,TRBV29-1,TRBJ2-1
CASSIDGGSSYNEQFF,TGTGCCAGTAGTATAGATGGGGGGAGCTCCTACAATGAGCAGTTCTTC,-,-,TRBV19,TRBJ2-1
CASSLGRTGYNEQFF,TGTGCCAGCAGCTTAGGACGAACAGGTTACAATGAGCAGTTCTTC,few,-,TRBV7-9,TRBJ2-1
CSVSPGSGAVGTEAFF,TGCAGCGTATCCCCAGGCTCGGGGGCAGTGGGCACTGAAGCTTTCTTT,-,-,TRBV29-1,TRBJ1-1
CASSQDPTGEYGYTF,TGTGCCAGCAGCCAAGATCCGACAGGGGAATATGGCTACACCTTC,-,TRBD1,TRBV4-2,TRBJ1-2
CASSLGQGPKNIQYF,TGTGCCAGCAGCTTAGGGCAGGGCCCCAAAAACATTCAGTACTTC,few,-,TRBV7-9,TRBJ2-4
CASSPTGQRAKNIQYF,TGTGCCAGCAGCCCAACCGGACAGAGGGCCAAAAACATTCAGTACTTC,-,-,TRBV5-6,TRBJ2-4
CASSQGDGTRYEQYF,TGCGCCAGCAGCCAGGGGGACGGAACACGCTACGAGCAGTACTTC,-,-,TRBV4-1,TRBJ2-7
CASSQEAASGIETQYF,TGCGCCAGCAGCCAAGAAGCAGCTAGCGGGATCGAGACCCAGTACTTC,-,TRBD2,TRBV4-1,TRBJ2-5
CASSVGQDQPQHF,TGTGCCAGCAGCGTAGGACAAGATCAGCCCCAGCATTTT,few,-,TRBV9,TRBJ1-5
CSSNSGQSSYNEQFF,TGCAGCTCCAACTCTGGTCAGAGCTCCTACAATGAGCAGTTCTTC,few,-,TRBV29-1,TRBJ2-1
CASSLGANNEQFF,TGTGCCAGCAGCTTAGGAGCCAACAATGAGCAGTTCTTC,-,-,TRBV7-8,TRBJ2-1
CASSPGQPHADTQYF,TGTGCCAGCAGCCCGGGACAGCCGCACGCAGATACGCAGTATTTT,-,TRBD1,TRBV2,TRBJ2-3
CASSLRQGANSPLHF,TGTGCCAGCAGCCTACGACAGGGGGCGAATTCACCCCTCCACTTT,-,TRBD1,TRBV7-9,TRBJ1-6
CSVDGGNNQPQHF,TGCAGCGTGGACGGGGGGAACAATCAGCCCCAGCATTTT,-,-,TRBV29-1,TRBJ1-5
CASSYSTRVETQYF,TGTGCCAGCAGTTACTCGACCAGGGTCGAGACCCAGTACTTC,-,-,TRBV6-6,TRBJ2-5
CASSPGQGSTGELFF,TGTGCCAGCTCACCTGGACAGGGAAGCACCGGGGAGCTGTTTTTT,-,TRBD1,TRBV18,TRBJ2-2
CASSPQGRETQYF,TGCGCCAGCAGCCCCCAGGGGAGGGAGACCCAGTACTTC,-,-,TRBV4-3,TRBJ2-5
CASSRTSFPDEQFF,TGTGCCAGCAGTCGGACTAGCTTTCCAGATGAGCAGTTCTTC,-,TRBD2,TRBV28,TRBJ2-1
CASSPVQGGGQETQYF,TGTGCCAGCAGTCCTGTACAGGGGGGCGGCCAAGAGACCCAGTACTTC,few,TRBD1,TRBV28,TRBJ2-5
CSVEDRTRYNEQFF,TGCAGCGTTGAAGATCGGACAAGGTACAATGAGCAGTTCTTC,-,-,TRBV29-1,TRBJ2-1
CASSPGQGVGEAFF,TGTGCCAGCAGCCCTGGACAGGGGGTGGGTGAAGCTTTCTTT,-,TRBD1,TRBV11-2,TRBJ1-1
CASSNEGTQYF,TGCGCCAGCAGCAATGAGGGTACTCAGTACTTC,-,-,TRBV5-1,TRBJ2-7
CASSLGGGTIYEQYF,TGTGCCAGCAGCTTAGGTGGCGGGACCATCTACGAGCAGTACTTC,-,-,TRBV7-2,TRBJ2-7
CSVAILLATDTQYF,TGCAGCGTTGCAATCCTCCTGGCAACAGATACGCAGTATTTT,-,-,TRBV29-1,TRBJ2-3
CAWNWGDSYNEQFF,TGTGCCTGGAATTGGGGGGATTCCTACAATGAGCAGTTCTTC,few,-,TRBV30,TRBJ2-1
CASSLVKNIQYF,TGTGCCAGCAGTCTAGTCAAAAACATTCAGTACTTC,-,-,TRBV28,TRBJ2-4
CSASTGIQYF,TGCAGTGCTAGTACCGGCATTCAGTACTTC,-,-,TRBV20-1,TRBJ2-4
CASRNTAISYEQYF,TGTGCCAGCAGAAATACAGCTATCTCCTACGAGCAGTACTTC,-,-,TRBV7-2,TRBJ2-7
CASSAREGTYNEQFF,TGCGCCAGCAGCGCGAGGGAAGGGACCTACAATGAGCAGTTCTTC,few,-,TRBV5-1,TRBJ2-1
CASSLSSLDNNEQFF,TGTGCCAGCAGCTTGTCCAGCCTAGATAACAATGAGCAGTTCTTC,-,-,TRBV7-9,TRBJ2-1
CSVEKTGGTEAFF,TGCAGCGTTGAAAAGACCGGAGGGACTGAAGCTTTCTTT,-,-,TRBV29-1,TRBJ1-1
CAWGTAISYNEQFF,TGTGCCTGGGGGACCGCCATATCCTACAATGAGCAGTTCTTC,-,-,TRBV30,TRBJ2-1
CAWSPADYNEQFF,TGTGCCTGGTCGCCAGCGGACTACAATGAGCAGTTCTTC,-,-,TRBV30,TRBJ2-1
CAWSWTSGLYEQYF,TGTGCCTGGAGTTGGACTAGCGGACTCTACGAGCAGTACTTC,-,TRBD2,TRBV30,TRBJ2-7
CASSLSSGNEQFF,TGTGCTAGCAGCTTATCATCTGGGAATGAGCAGTTCTTC,-,-,TRBV7-7,TRBJ2-1